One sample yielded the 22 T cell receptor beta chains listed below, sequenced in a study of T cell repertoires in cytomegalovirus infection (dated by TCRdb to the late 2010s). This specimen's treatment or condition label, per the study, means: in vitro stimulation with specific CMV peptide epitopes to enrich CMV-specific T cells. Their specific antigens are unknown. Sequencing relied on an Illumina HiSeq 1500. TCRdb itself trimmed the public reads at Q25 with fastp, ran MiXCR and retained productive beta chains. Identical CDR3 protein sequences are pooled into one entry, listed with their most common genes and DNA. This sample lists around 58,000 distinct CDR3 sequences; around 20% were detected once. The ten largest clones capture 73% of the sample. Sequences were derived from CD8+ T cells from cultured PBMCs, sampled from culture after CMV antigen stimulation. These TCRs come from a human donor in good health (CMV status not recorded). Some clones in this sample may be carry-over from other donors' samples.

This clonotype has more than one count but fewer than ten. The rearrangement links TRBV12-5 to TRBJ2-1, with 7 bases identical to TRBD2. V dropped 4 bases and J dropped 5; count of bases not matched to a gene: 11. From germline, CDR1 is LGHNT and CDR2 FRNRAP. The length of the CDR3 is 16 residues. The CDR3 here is CASGSSGGGANNEQFF. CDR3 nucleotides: TGTGCTAGTGGTTCCTCCGGGGGAGGGGCCAACAATGAGCAGTTCTTC. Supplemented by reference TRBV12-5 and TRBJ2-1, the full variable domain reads DARVTQTPRHKVTEMGQEVTMRCQPILGHNTVFWYRQTMMQGLELLAYFRNRAPLDDSGMPKDRFSAEMPDATLATLKIQPSEPRDSAVYFCASGSSGGGANNEQFFGPGTRLTVL.

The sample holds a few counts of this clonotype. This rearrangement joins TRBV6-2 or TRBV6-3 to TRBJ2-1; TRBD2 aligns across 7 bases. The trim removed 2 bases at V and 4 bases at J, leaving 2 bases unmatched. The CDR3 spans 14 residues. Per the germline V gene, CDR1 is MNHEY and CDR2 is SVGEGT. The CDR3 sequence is CASSYSGDYNEQFF. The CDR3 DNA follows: TGTGCCAGCAGTTACAGCGGGGATTACAATGAGCAGTTCTTC.

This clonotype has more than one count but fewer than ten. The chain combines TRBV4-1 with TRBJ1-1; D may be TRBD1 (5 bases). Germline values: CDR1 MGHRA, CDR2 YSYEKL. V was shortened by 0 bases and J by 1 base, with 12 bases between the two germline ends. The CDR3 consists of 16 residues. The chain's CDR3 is CASSQDGEGPNTEAFF. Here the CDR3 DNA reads TGCGCCAGCAGCCAAGATGGGGAGGGACCGAACACTGAAGCTTTCTTT.

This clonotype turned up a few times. In nucleotides, the CDR3 is TGTGCCAGTATGGGACGGCAGAACACTGAAGCTTTCTTT. As protein: CASMGRQNTEAFF. The chain carries TRBV6-2 or TRBV6-3 and TRBJ1-1, with D possibly being TRBD1 (5 bases). Germline V gene data show CDR1 as MNHEY and CDR2 as SVGEGT. The CDR3 consists of 13 residues. The ends were cut back, 9 bases at V and 1 base at J, with 12 bases in the middle.

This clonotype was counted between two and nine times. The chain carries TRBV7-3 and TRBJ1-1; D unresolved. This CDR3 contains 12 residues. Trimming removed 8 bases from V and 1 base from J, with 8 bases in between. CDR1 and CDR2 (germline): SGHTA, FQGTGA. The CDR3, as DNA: TGTGCCAGCGGCCAGCCGAACACTGAAGCTTTCTTT. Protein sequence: CASGQPNTEAFF.

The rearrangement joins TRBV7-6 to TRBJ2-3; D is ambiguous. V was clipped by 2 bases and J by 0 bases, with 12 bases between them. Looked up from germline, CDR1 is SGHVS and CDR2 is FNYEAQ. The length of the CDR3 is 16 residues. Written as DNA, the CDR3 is TGTGCCAGCAGCTTACTTCAGTCACCCAGCACAGATACGCAGTATTTT. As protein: CASSLLQSPSTDTQYF.

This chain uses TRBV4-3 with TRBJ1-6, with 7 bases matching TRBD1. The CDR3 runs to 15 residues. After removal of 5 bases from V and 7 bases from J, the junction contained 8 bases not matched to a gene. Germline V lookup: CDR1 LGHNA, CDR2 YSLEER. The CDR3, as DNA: TGCGCCAGCAGCTCTAACAGGGGAAAAAATTCACCCCTCCACTTT. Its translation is CASSSNRGKNSPLHF.

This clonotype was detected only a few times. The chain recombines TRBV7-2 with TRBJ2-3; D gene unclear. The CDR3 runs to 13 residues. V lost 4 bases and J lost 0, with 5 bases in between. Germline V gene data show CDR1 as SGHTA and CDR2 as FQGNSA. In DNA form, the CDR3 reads TGTGCCAGCAGCTGGACGAGCACAGATACGCAGTATTTT. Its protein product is CASSWTSTDTQYF.

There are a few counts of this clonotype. CDR3 nucleotides: TGCAGTGCTAGAGACCCCCGGCAGACCCTTCTCTACGAGCAGTACTTC. Protein: CSARDPRQTLLYEQYF. The chain couples TRBV20-1 to TRBJ2-7; D is ambiguous. This CDR3 is built from 16 residues. Germline V lookup: CDR1 DFQATT, CDR2 SNEGSKA (reference sequence). V lost 0 bases and J 3 bases, leaving 18 bases between the germline ends.

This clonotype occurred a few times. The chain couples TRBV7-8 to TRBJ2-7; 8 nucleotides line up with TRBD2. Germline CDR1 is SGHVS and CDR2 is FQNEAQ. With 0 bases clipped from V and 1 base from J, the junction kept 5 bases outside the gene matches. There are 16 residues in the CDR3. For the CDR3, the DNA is TGTGCCAGCAGCTTAGCCATAGCGGGGCCTTCCTACGAGCAGTACTTC. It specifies CASSLAIAGPSYEQYF.

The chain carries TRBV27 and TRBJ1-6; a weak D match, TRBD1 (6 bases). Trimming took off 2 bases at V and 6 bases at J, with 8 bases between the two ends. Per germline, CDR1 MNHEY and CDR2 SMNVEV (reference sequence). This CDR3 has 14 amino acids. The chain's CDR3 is CASSLGQFNSPLHF. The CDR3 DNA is TGTGCCAGCAGTTTAGGACAGTTTAATTCACCCCTCCACTTT.

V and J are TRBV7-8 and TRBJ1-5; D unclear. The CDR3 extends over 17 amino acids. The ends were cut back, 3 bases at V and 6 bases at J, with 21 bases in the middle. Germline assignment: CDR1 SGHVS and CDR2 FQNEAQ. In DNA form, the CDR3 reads TGTGCCAGCAGCTTTCTCACCGGCCTGGCGGCGGGTCAGCCCCAGCATTTT. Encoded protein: CASSFLTGLAAGQPQHF.

The CDR3 DNA reads as TGTGCCAGCAGCCCCCGAGGAGGGGAGGTCACCTCGGGGAATGAGCAGTTCTTC. Its protein product is CASSPRGGEVTSGNEQFF. This chain joins TRBV7-8 and TRBJ2-1; possibly TRBD2 for D (6 bases). The V gene lost 5 bases and the J gene lost 7 bases, with 27 bases spanning the gap. CDR1 SGHVS and CDR2 FQNEAQ come from the germline V gene. This CDR3 has 18 amino acids.

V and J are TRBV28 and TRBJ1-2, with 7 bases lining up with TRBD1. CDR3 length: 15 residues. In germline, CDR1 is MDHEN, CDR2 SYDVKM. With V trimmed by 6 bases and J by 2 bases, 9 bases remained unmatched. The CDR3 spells CASRVSQGGNYGYTF. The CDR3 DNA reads TGTGCCAGCAGAGTTTCTCAGGGGGGGAACTATGGCTACACCTTC.

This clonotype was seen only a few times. The CDR3 DNA sequence: TGTGCCAGCAGTGAAAGGGGGGCTCGGGATGAGCAGTTCTTC. Its translation is CASSERGARDEQFF. The chain joins TRBV6-5 to TRBJ2-1, with D possibly called TRBD1 or TRBD2 (6 bases each). Per the germline V gene, CDR1 is MNHEY and CDR2 is SVGAGI. This CDR3 region has 14 residues. V lost 5 bases to trimming and J lost 8 bases, with 16 bases between them.

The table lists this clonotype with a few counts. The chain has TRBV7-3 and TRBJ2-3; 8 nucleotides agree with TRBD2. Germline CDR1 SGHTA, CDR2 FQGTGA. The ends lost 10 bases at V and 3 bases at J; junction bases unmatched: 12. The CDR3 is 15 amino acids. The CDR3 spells CATSPGGGPTDTQYF. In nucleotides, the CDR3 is TGTGCCACCTCGCCGGGCGGGGGGCCGACAGATACGCAGTATTTT.

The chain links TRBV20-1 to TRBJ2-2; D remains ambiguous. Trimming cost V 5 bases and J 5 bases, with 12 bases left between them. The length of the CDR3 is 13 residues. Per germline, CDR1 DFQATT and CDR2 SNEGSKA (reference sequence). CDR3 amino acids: CSAPIISTGELFF. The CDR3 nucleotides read TGCAGTGCTCCGATAATTTCGACCGGGGAGCTGTTTTTT.

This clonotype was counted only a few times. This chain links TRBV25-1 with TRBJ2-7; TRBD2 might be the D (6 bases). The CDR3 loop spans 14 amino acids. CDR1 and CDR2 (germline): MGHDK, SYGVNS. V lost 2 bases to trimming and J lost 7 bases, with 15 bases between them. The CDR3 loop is CASSENSGVAEQYF. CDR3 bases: TGTGCCAGCAGTGAAAATTCGGGGGTTGCGGAGCAGTACTTC.

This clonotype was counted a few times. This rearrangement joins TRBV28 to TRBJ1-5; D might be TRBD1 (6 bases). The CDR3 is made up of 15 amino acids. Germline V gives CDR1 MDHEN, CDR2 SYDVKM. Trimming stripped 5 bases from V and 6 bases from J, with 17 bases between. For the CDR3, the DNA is TGTGCCAGCAGTCGTCGGGGCAGGGGTGCTCAGCCCCAGCATTTT. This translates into CASSRRGRGAQPQHF.

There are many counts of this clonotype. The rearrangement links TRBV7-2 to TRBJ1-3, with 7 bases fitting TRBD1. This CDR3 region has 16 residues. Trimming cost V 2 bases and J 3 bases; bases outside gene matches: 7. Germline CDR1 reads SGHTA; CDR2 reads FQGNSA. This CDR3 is CASSLRSRGVGNTIYF. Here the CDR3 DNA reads TGTGCCAGCAGCTTACGGTCCAGGGGGGTTGGAAACACCATATATTTT.

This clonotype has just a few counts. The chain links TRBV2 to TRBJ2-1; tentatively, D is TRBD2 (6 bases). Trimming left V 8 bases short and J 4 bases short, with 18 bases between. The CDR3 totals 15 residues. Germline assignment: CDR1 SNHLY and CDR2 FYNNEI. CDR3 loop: CASQSGTLFYNEQFF. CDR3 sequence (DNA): TGTGCCAGCCAGTCCGGGACTCTCTTTTACAATGAGCAGTTCTTC.

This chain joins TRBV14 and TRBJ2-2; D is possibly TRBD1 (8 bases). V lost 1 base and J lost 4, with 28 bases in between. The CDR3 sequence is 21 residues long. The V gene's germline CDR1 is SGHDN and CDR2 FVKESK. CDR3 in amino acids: CASSQVALISGQGGSTGELFF. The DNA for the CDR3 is TGTGCCAGCAGCCAAGTGGCCCTAATATCCGGACAGGGAGGGAGCACCGGGGAGCTGTTTTTT. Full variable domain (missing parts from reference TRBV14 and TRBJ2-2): EAGVTQFPSHSVIEKGQTVTLRCDPISGHDNLYWYRRVMGKEIKFLLHFVKESKQDESGMPNNRFLAERTGGTYSTLKVQPAELEDSGVYFCASSQVALISGQGGSTGELFFGEGSRLTVL.